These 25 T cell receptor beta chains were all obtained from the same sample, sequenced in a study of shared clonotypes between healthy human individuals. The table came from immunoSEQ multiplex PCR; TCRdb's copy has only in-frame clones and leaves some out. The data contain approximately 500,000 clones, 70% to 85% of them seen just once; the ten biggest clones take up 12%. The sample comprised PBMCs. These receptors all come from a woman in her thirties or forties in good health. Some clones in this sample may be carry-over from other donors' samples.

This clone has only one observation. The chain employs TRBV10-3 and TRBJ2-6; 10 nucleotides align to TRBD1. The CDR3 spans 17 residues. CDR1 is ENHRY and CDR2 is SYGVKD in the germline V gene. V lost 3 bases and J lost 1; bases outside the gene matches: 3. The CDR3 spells CAISDDRGRSGANVLTF. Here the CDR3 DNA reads TGTGCCATCAGTGACGACAGGGGGCGGTCTGGGGCCAACGTCCTGACTTTC.

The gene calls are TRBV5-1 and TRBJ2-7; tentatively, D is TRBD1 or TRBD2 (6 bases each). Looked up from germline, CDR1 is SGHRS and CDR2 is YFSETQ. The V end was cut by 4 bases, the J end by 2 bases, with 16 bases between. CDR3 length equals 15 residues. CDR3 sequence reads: CASSARDGGPYEQYF. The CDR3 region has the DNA TGCGCCAGCAGCGCCCGGGACGGGGGCCCCTACGAGCAGTACTTC. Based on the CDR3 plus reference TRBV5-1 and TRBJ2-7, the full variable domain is KAGVTQTPRYLIKTRGQQVTLSCSPISGHRSVSWYQQTPGQGLQFLFEYFSETQRNKGNFPGRFSGRQFSNSRSEMNVSTLELGDSALYLCASSARDGGPYEQYFGPGTRLTVT.

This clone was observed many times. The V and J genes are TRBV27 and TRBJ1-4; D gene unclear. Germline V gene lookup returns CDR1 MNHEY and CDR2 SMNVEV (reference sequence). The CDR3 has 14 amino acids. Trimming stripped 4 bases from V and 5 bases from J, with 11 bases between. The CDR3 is CASSSAGRNEKLFF. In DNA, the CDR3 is TGTGCCAGCAGTTCCGCCGGACGGAATGAAAAACTGTTTTTT.

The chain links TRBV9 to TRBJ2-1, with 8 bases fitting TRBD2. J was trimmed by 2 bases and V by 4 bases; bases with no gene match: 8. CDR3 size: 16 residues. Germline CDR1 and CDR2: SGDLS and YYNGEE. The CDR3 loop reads CASSMSGRVAYNEQFF. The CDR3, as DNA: TGTGCCAGCAGCATGAGCGGGAGAGTGGCCTACAATGAGCAGTTCTTC.

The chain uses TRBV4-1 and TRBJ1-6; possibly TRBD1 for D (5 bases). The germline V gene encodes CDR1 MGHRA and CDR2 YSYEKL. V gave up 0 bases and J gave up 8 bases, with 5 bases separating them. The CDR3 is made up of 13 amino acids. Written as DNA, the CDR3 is TGCGCCAGCAGCCAAGACAGGGATTCACCCCTCCACTTT. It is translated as CASSQDRDSPLHF.

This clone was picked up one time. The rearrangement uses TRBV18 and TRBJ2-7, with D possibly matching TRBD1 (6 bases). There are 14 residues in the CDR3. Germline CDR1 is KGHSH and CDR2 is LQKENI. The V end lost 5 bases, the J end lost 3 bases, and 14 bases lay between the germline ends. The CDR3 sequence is CASSGATGDYEQYF. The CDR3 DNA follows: TGTGCCAGCTCAGGAGCGACAGGTGACTACGAGCAGTACTTC.

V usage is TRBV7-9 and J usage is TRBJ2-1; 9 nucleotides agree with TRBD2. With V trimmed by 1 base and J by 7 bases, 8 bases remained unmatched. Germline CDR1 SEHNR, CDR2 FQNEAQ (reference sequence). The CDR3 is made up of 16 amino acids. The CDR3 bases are TGTGCCAGCAGCTTAGGAGGCGGGAGGGCCCTGAATGAGCAGTTCTTC. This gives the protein CASSLGGGRALNEQFF. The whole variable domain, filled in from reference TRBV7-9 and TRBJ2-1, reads DTGVSQNPRHKITKRGQNVTFRCDPISEHNRLYWYRQTLGQGPEFLTYFQNEAQLEKSRLLSDRFSAERPKGSFSTLEIQRTEQGDSAMYLCASSLGGGRALNEQFFGPGTRLTVL.

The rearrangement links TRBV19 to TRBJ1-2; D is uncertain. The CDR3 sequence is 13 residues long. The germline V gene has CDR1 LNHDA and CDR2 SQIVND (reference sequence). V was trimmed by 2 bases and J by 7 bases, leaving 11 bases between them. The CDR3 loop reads CASSINGRPGYTF. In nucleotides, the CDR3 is TGTGCCAGTAGTATAAACGGGCGCCCTGGCTACACCTTC. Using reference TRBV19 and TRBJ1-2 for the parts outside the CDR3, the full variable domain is DGGITQSPKYLFRKEGQNVTLSCEQNLNHDAMYWYRQDPGQGLRLIYYSQIVNDFQKGDIAEGYSVSREKKESFPLTVTSAQKNPTAFYLCASSINGRPGYTFGSGTRLTVV.

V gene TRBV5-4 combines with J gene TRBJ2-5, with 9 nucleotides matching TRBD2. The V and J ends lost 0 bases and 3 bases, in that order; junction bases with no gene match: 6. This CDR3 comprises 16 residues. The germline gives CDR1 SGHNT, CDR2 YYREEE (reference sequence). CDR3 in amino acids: CASSLGLAARKETQYF. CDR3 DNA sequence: TGTGCCAGCAGCTTGGGACTAGCGGCCCGTAAAGAGACCCAGTACTTC.

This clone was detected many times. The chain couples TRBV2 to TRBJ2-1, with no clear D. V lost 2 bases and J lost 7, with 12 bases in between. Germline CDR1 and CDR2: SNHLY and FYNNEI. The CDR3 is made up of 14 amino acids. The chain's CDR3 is CASSERWEGNEQFF. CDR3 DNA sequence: TGTGCCAGCAGTGAAAGGTGGGAAGGGAATGAGCAGTTCTTC.

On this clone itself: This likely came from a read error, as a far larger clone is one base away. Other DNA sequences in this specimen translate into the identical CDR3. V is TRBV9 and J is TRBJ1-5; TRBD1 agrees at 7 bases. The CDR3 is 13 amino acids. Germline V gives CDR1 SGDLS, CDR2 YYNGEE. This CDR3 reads CASSTGGNQPQHF. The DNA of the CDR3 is TGCGCCAGCAGCACAGGGGGCAATCAGCCCCAGCATTTT.

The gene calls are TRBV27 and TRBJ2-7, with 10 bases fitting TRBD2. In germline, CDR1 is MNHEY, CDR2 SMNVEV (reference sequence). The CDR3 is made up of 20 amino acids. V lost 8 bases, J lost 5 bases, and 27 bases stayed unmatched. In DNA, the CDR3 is TGTGCCAGCCCGGACCGAGCCGTCAGGCTAGCGGGAGACCCGTCCCACGAGCAGTACTTC. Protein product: CASPDRAVRLAGDPSHEQYF.

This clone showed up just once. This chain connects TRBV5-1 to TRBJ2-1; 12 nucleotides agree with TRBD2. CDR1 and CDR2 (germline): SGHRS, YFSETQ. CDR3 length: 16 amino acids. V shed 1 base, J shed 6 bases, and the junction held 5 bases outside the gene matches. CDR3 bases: TGCGCCAGCAGCTTGAAGACTAGCGGGAGTCGCAATGAGCAGTTCTTC. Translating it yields CASSLKTSGSRNEQFF.

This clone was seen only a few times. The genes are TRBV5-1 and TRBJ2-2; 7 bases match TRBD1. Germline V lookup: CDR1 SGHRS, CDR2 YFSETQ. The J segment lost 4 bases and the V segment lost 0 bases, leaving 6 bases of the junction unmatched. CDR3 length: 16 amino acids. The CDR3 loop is CASSLEGTELTGELFF. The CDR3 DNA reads TGCGCCAGCAGCTTGGAGGGGACAGAGCTCACCGGGGAGCTGTTTTTT.

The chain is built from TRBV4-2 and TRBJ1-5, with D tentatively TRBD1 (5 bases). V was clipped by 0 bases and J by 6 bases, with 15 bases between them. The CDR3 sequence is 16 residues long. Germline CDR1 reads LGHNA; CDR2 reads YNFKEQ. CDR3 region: CASSQEGVLRGQPQHF. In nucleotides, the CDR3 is TGTGCCAGCAGCCAAGAGGGGGTTTTGAGGGGTCAGCCCCAGCATTTT.

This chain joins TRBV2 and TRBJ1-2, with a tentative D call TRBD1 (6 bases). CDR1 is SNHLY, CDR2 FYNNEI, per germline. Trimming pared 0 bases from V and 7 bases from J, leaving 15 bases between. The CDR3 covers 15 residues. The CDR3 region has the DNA TGTGCCAGCAGTGAAGCGGGAAACAGGGCAGGTGGCTACACCTTC. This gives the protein CASSEAGNRAGGYTF.

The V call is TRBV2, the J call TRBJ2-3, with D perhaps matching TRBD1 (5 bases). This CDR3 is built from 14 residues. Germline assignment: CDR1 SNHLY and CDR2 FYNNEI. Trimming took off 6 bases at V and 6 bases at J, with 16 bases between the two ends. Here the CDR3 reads CASRLARAGDTQYF. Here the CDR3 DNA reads TGTGCCAGCAGGCTGGCCCGGGCAGGGGATACGCAGTATTTT.

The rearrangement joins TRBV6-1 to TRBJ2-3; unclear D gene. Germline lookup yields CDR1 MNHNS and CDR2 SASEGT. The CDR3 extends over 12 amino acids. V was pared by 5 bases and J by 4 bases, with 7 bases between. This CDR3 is CASSFRPDTQYF. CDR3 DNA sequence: TGTGCCAGCAGTTTTCGTCCAGATACGCAGTATTTT.

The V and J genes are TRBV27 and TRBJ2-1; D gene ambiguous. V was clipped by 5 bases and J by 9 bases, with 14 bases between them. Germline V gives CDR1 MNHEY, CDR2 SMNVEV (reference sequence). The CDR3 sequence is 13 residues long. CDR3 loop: CASSASTFTEQFF. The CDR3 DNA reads TGTGCCAGCAGTGCTAGTACCTTTACTGAGCAGTTCTTC.

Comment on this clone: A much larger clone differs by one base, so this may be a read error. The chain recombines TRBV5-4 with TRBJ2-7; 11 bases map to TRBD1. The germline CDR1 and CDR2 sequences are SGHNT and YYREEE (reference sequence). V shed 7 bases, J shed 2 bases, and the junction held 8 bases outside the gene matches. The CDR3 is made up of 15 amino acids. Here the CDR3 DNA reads TGTGCCAGCGGAAGTGGACAGGGGGCTACCTACGAGCAGTACTTC. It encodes CASGSGQGATYEQYF.

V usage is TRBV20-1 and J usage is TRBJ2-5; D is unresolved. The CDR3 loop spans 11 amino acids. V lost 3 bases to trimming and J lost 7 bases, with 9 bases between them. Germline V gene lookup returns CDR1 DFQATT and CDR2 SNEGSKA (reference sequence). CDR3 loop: CSARDHATQYF. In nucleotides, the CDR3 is TGCAGTGCTAGGGATCATGCGACCCAGTACTTC.

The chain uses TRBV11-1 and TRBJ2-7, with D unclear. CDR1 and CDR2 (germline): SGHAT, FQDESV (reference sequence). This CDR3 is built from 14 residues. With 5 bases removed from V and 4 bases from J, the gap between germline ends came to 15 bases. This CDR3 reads CASSQRAFSYEQYF. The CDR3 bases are TGTGCCAGCAGCCAAAGAGCATTTTCGTACGAGCAGTACTTC.

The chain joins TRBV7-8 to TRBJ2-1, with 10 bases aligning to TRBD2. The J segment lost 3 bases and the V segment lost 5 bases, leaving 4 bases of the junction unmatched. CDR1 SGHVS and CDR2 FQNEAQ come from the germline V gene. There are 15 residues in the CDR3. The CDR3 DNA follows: TGTGCCAGCAGCGTACGGACTAGCGGCTACAATGAGCAGTTCTTC. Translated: CASSVRTSGYNEQFF.

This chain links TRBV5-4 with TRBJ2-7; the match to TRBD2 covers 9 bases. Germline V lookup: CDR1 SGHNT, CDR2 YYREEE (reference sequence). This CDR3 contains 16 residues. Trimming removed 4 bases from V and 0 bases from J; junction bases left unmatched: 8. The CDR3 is CASSPTSGRSSYEQYF. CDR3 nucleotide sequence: TGTGCCAGCAGCCCAACTAGCGGGCGAAGCTCCTACGAGCAGTACTTC.

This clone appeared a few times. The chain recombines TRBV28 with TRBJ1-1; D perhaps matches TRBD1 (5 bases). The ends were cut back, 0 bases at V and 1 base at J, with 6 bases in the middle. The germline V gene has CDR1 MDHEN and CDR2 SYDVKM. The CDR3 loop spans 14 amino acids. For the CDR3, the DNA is TGTGCCAGCAGTTTATGGACAGAGAACACTGAAGCTTTCTTT. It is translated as CASSLWTENTEAFF.